Presented here are 12 T cell receptor beta chains from one specimen sequenced in a study of T cells in Graves' hyperthyroidism and ophthalmopathy. The TCR beta CDR3 regions underwent amplification using RNA transcripts as the source. Initially, a first-round RT-PCR of the TCR CDR3 employed the HTBI primer set. TCRdb reprocessed the multiplex PCR reads via MiXCR and lists one record per CDR3 protein. The sample consists of 550,000 to 800,000 distinct CDR3 sequences, around 17% of them appearing once. The sequencing input was blood. These receptors were collected from a man in his late teens or twenties with Graves' hyperthyroidism.

This clonotype was counted ten times or more. The chain recombines TRBV28 with TRBJ1-6, with TRBD1 matching over 10 bases. Trimming cost V 6 bases and J 10 bases; bases outside gene matches: 6. From germline, CDR1 is MDHEN and CDR2 SYDVKM. The CDR3 is made up of 14 amino acids. CDR3 nucleotides: TGTGCCAGCAGCCAAGGGACAGGGGCATCACCCCTCCACTTT. Its translation: CASSQGTGASPLHF.

V gene TRBV7-9 combines with J gene TRBJ2-3; D ambiguous. The CDR3 is made up of 15 amino acids. Germline V CDR1 and CDR2: SEHNR, FQNEAQ (reference sequence). Trimming took 2 bases from V and 1 from J, leaving 10 bases between them. The CDR3 loop reads CASSLRRLGTDTQYF. CDR3 in DNA: TGTGCCAGCAGCTTAAGGCGCTTGGGCACAGATACGCAGTATTTT.

The table lists this clonotype with many counts. V is TRBV7-8 and J is TRBJ2-1, with D perhaps TRBD2 (6 bases). Trimming left V 9 bases short and J 9 bases short, with 21 bases between. CDR1 is SGHVS and CDR2 is FQNEAQ in the germline V gene. The CDR3 is 14 amino acids. CDR3 in amino acids: CASTPGRERGEQFF. As DNA, the CDR3 is TGTGCCAGTACCCCTGGCCGGGAGAGGGGTGAGCAGTTCTTC.

A few counts support this clonotype. This chain joins TRBV20-1 and TRBJ1-2; D gene unclear. The V end lost 0 bases, the J end lost 2 bases, and 13 bases lay between the germline ends. In germline, CDR1 is DFQATT, CDR2 SNEGSKA (reference sequence). The CDR3 is made up of 15 amino acids. DNA of the CDR3: TGCAGTGCTAGAGATGGGGATTGGGGAAACTATGGCTACACCTTC. This encodes CSARDGDWGNYGYTF.

The table lists this clonotype with many counts. The chain has TRBV28 and TRBJ2-1; 7 bases are a match to TRBD2. The J segment lost 6 bases and the V segment lost 5 bases, leaving 10 bases of the junction unmatched. Germline V gene lookup returns CDR1 MDHEN and CDR2 SYDVKM. The CDR3 contains 15 residues. CDR3 protein: CASSPGGSPANEQFF. The CDR3 DNA follows: TGTGCCAGCAGTCCGGGAGGCTCCCCAGCCAATGAGCAGTTCTTC.

This chain links TRBV5-1 with TRBJ2-1, with D perhaps TRBD1 or TRBD2 (6 bases each). The CDR3 has 14 amino acids. CDR1 and CDR2 (germline): SGHRS, YFSETQ. V was cut by 0 bases and J by 7 bases, with 11 bases left in between. CDR3 protein: CASSLGGAQNEQFF. CDR3 in DNA: TGCGCCAGCAGCTTGGGGGGGGCTCAGAATGAGCAGTTCTTC.

This clonotype was seen a few times. The rearrangement uses TRBV9 and TRBJ2-5; D is unclear. The CDR3 contains 14 residues. V shed 0 bases and J shed 2 bases, with 8 bases lying between them. CDR1 SGDLS and CDR2 YYNGEE come from the germline V gene. This CDR3 reads CASSVDWGQETQYF. CDR3 bases: TGTGCCAGCAGCGTAGACTGGGGTCAAGAGACCCAGTACTTC.

The V and J genes are TRBV11-2 and TRBJ2-1; D may be TRBD2 (7 bases). V lost 5 bases to trimming and J lost 12 bases, with 20 bases between them. The CDR3 totals 14 residues. Germline CDR1 SGHAT, CDR2 FQNNGV. CDR3 nucleotides: TGTGCCAGCAGCCGCCTTGCCGGGGGGCCTGGGCAGTTCTTC. It translates to CASSRLAGGPGQFF.

This clonotype was detected many times. This chain links TRBV18 with TRBJ2-4; no clear D gene. The V end was cut by 4 bases, the J end by 0 bases, with 10 bases between. The CDR3 sequence is 15 residues long. CDR1 and CDR2 from the germline V gene are KGHSH and LQKENI. This CDR3 is CASSRTHLAKNIQYF. The CDR3 DNA reads as TGTGCCAGCTCACGCACACATTTAGCCAAAAACATTCAGTACTTC.

This clonotype appeared a few times. The gene calls are TRBV29-1 and TRBJ1-1, with D possibly TRBD1 on 6 matching bases. This CDR3 contains 12 residues. The V gene lost 4 bases and the J gene lost 9 bases, with 15 bases spanning the gap. Germline V gene data show CDR1 as SQVTM and CDR2 as ANQGSEA. CDR3 loop: CSVGYRAVQAFF. The CDR3 DNA reads as TGCAGCGTTGGGTACAGGGCCGTTCAAGCTTTCTTT.

The CDR3 is CASSPQADVEAFF. The DNA of the CDR3 is TGTGCCAGCTCACCACAGGCAGATGTCGAAGCTTTCTTT. This chain connects TRBV18 to TRBJ1-1, with D unresolved. Trimming removed 1 base at V and 8 bases at J, with 11 bases between. CDR1 is KGHSH, CDR2 LQKENI, per germline. This CDR3 has 13 residues.

This clonotype was detected ten times or more. The genes are TRBV15 and TRBJ1-1; 7 bases are shared with TRBD1. This CDR3 region has 14 residues. Germline-derived CDR1 and CDR2 are LNHNV and YYDKDF (reference sequence). The trim removed 3 bases at V and 4 bases at J, leaving 5 bases unmatched. CDR3: CATSSQRGPTEAFF. CDR3 sequence (DNA): TGTGCCACCAGCAGTCAAAGGGGGCCCACTGAAGCTTTCTTT.